The 23 T cell receptor beta chains below come from one sample, sequenced in a study of blood T cells in healthy people across ages. PCR was performed a second time for roughly 7 to 11 cycles using a sample-barcoded 5' primer and a J-beta primer mix. TCRdb reprocessed the 5' RACE reads with MiXCR, giving one entry per CDR3 protein. The table lists 1.5 million to 2 million distinct CDR3 sequences, about 35% of them singletons. Sequencing was performed on blood. The receptors stem from a woman aged 25-40 years in good health.

This clonotype was picked up many times. J is TRBJ2-3 and V is TRBV7-2; no clear D. The V end was cut by 2 bases, the J end by 2 bases, with 8 bases between. This CDR3 region has 14 residues. Germline V gene sequence: CDR1 SGHTA, CDR2 FQGNSA. The CDR3 bases are TGTGCCAGCAGCTTATGGACGATCACAGATACGCAGTATTTT. Its translation is CASSLWTITDTQYF.

The chain uses TRBV20-1 and TRBJ1-2, with a tentative D call TRBD1 (5 bases). Trimming left V 6 bases short and J 7 bases short, with 18 bases between. The V gene's germline CDR1 is DFQATT and CDR2 SNEGSKA (reference sequence). CDR3 length: 13 amino acids. The CDR3 DNA follows: TGCAGTGCCACCTACGACCGGGGGATTGGCTACACCTTC. It specifies CSATYDRGIGYTF.

This clonotype has just a few counts. The J gene is TRBJ2-7, the V gene TRBV4-2; D ambiguous. V lost 1 base, J lost 0 bases, and 16 bases lay in between. The length of the CDR3 is 17 residues. Germline V gene lookup returns CDR1 LGHNA and CDR2 YNFKEQ. The CDR3 DNA reads TGTGCCAGCAGCCAAGGATTTCAGCTAGAATCCTCCTACGAGCAGTACTTC. Translating it yields CASSQGFQLESSYEQYF.

This clonotype was counted only a few times. The chain is built from TRBV15 and TRBJ2-1; D might be TRBD1 (5 bases). The V gene lost 5 bases and the J gene lost 5 bases, with 16 bases spanning the gap. CDR3 length equals 15 residues. CDR1 is LNHNV and CDR2 is YYDKDF in the germline V gene (reference sequence). The CDR3 protein is CATSRDFQGNNEQFF. The CDR3 DNA follows: TGTGCCACCAGCCGTGATTTTCAGGGAAACAATGAGCAGTTCTTC.

This clonotype was recorded many times. The chain recombines TRBV12-3 or TRBV12-4 with TRBJ2-1; the D is unclear. Trimming left V 3 bases short and J 8 bases short, with 8 bases between. This CDR3 has 12 residues. The CDR3 DNA reads TGTGCCAGCAGTTTCCGGTCCGATGAGCAGTTCTTC. It yields the protein CASSFRSDEQFF.

V and J are TRBV2 and TRBJ1-2; D not resolved. The CDR3 length is 11 residues. Trimming removed 10 bases from V and 4 bases from J, with 10 bases in between. Germline loops: CDR1 SNHLY, CDR2 FYNNEI. This CDR3 reads CANRLSYGYTF. In DNA, the CDR3 is TGTGCCAACAGACTTTCCTATGGCTACACCTTC.

The genes are TRBV7-8 and TRBJ1-2; 9 nucleotides line up with TRBD1. The junction had 9 bases not matched to a gene; V was cut back by 1 base and J by 6 bases. Germline CDR1 is SGHVS and CDR2 is FQNEAQ. The CDR3 is 16 residues long. This CDR3 reads CASSLVGQGRWDGYTF. The DNA of the CDR3 is TGTGCCAGCAGCTTAGTGGGACAGGGACGATGGGATGGCTACACCTTC. Full variable domain (outside the CDR3, taken from reference TRBV7-8 and TRBJ1-2): GAGVSQSPRYKVAKRGQDVALRCDPISGHVSLFWYQQALGQGPEFLTYFQNEAQLDKSGLPSDRFFAERPEGSVSTLKIQRTQQEDSAVYLCASSLVGQGRWDGYTFGSGTRLTVV.

The J gene is TRBJ2-2, the V gene TRBV20-1; D unresolved. The CDR3 length is 15 residues. CDR1 DFQATT and CDR2 SNEGSKA come from the germline V gene (reference sequence). V was shortened by 4 bases and J by 6 bases, with 18 bases between the two germline ends. The CDR3 coding sequence is TGCAGTGCTATCCGACGGCGGAAGGGTTCCGGGGAGCTGTTTTTT. As protein: CSAIRRRKGSGELFF.

This chain connects TRBV11-2 to TRBJ1-2; D uncertain. The CDR3 sequence is 13 residues long. Germline V gene data show CDR1 as SGHAT and CDR2 as FQNNGV. The germline V and J ends were trimmed by 6 bases and 4 bases, with 12 bases remaining between them. Here the CDR3 DNA reads TGTGCCAGCAGTTCAGAATACAGCTATGGCTACACCTTC. This gives the protein CASSSEYSYGYTF.

The chain is built from TRBV29-1 and TRBJ2-1; 7 positions agree with TRBD2. The CDR3 extends over 19 amino acids. CDR1 SQVTM and CDR2 ANQGSEA come from the germline V gene. V dropped 6 bases and J dropped 5; count of bases not matched to a gene: 25. The CDR3 loop is CSVGTNGRRKVWGNNEQFF. CDR3 sequence (DNA): TGCAGCGTAGGGACTAACGGGAGGCGAAAAGTGTGGGGGAACAATGAGCAGTTCTTC.

As regards this clonotype: An end of the junction does not agree with germline; a read error may underlie this. The V and J genes are TRBV2 and TRBJ2-1; D may be TRBD2 (5 bases). The V gene's germline CDR1 is SNHLY and CDR2 FYNNEI. The CDR3 consists of 15 residues. This CDR3 is CASSRLERRYNEQFF. The CDR3 coding sequence is TGCGCCAGTAGTAGGCTAGAGAGGAGGTACAATGAGCAGTTCTTC.

The chain employs TRBV3-1 and TRBJ1-4, with 11 bases lining up with TRBD1. V lost 4 bases to trimming and J lost 6 bases; unmatched junction nucleotides: 4. The CDR3 has 15 amino acids. CDR1 is LGHDT and CDR2 is YNNKEL in the germline V gene (reference sequence). In DNA form, the CDR3 reads TGTGCCAGCAGCCGGACAGGGGGCGCACATGAAAAACTGTTTTTT. Protein product: CASSRTGGAHEKLFF.

Points on this clonotype: A much bigger clone sits one base away, suggesting this may be a read error. CDR3: CASCNRRRVESTDRQYF. CDR3 DNA: TGTGCCAGCTGCAACAGGAGAAGGGTAGAAAGCACAGATAGGCAGTATTTT. The chain employs TRBV6-4 and TRBJ2-3, with D possibly TRBD1 on 5 matching bases. The germline gives CDR1 MRHNA, CDR2 SNTAGT. The CDR3 spans 17 residues.

This clonotype appeared a few times. The rearrangement uses TRBV20-1 and TRBJ1-2, with TRBD1 as a possible D gene (6 bases). The CDR3 extends over 14 amino acids. CDR1 and CDR2 from the germline V gene are DFQATT and SNEGSKA (reference sequence). Between the trimmed V and J ends, which lost 6 bases and 7 bases, there was a span of 21 bases. The CDR3 loop is CSAPETSAGVGYTF. DNA of the CDR3: TGCAGTGCGCCAGAGACGTCGGCAGGGGTTGGCTACACCTTC.

This clonotype has just one count. The germline gene is not matched at one end of the junction; a read error may be the cause. The chain has TRBV5-8 and TRBJ2-3; 9 bases match TRBD2. This CDR3 has 15 residues. Per the germline V gene, CDR1 is SGHTS and CDR2 is YDEGEE. CDR3 in amino acids: CASSLVAGARDTLYF. In nucleotides, the CDR3 is TGTGCCAGCAGCTTGGTAGCGGGGGCGAGAGATACGCTGTATTTT.

This clonotype was seen only a few times. This chain joins TRBV6-6 and TRBJ2-5; 8 bases agree with TRBD1. CDR1 and CDR2 (germline): MNHNY, SVGAGI (reference sequence). V shed 5 bases, J shed 3 bases, and the junction held 8 bases outside the gene matches. This CDR3 comprises 15 residues. CDR3 sequence reads: CASSRDRGGEETQYF. The CDR3 nucleotides read TGTGCCAGCAGTAGAGACAGGGGAGGTGAAGAGACCCAGTACTTC.

Notes on this clonotype: With a much larger clone just one base away, this may be a read error. This chain uses TRBV21-1 with TRBJ2-5; the listed D gene, TRBD2, was not tested against the DNA. TRBV21-1 has pseudogene status. The CDR3 runs 19 residues. The CDR3 DNA reads as TGTGCCAGCAGCAATACTCCGGCGGTAGAGGGCGGGAGTAGGGAGACCCAGTACTTC. Translation: CASSNTPAVEGGSRETQYF.

The V call is TRBV12-3 or TRBV12-4, the J call TRBJ1-4, with 10 bases that match TRBD1. The CDR3 has 14 residues. The J segment lost 5 bases and the V segment lost 6 bases, leaving 3 bases of the junction unmatched. The DNA for the CDR3 is TGTGCCAGCAGCCAGACAGGGGGCAATGAAAAACTGTTTTTT. It codes for CASSQTGGNEKLFF.

This rearrangement joins TRBV20-1 to TRBJ2-7; D perhaps matches TRBD2 (5 bases). The CDR3 spans 15 residues. V lost 2 bases and J lost 3, with 17 bases in between. The V gene's germline CDR1 is DFQATT and CDR2 SNEGSKA (reference sequence). Here the CDR3 DNA reads TGCAGTGCTAGACCGGGTACGGGATGGAACTACGAGCAGTACTTC. This encodes CSARPGTGWNYEQYF.

This clonotype occurred many times. This chain links TRBV7-8 with TRBJ2-7; 13 bases fit TRBD2. Per germline, CDR1 SGHVS and CDR2 FQNEAQ. The trim removed 5 bases at V and 6 bases at J, leaving 4 bases unmatched. CDR3 length: 14 amino acids. The CDR3 sequence is CASSPGLAGAEQYF. CDR3 DNA: TGTGCCAGCAGCCCTGGACTAGCGGGAGCCGAGCAGTACTTC. The variable domain in full, with the rest retrieved from reference TRBV7-8 and TRBJ2-7, is GAGVSQSPRYKVAKRGQDVALRCDPISGHVSLFWYQQALGQGPEFLTYFQNEAQLDKSGLPSDRFFAERPEGSVSTLKIQRTQQEDSAVYLCASSPGLAGAEQYFGPGTRLTVT.

V is TRBV5-1 and J is TRBJ2-3; D may be TRBD2 (5 bases). This CDR3 comprises 13 residues. Trimming pared 0 bases from V and 6 bases from J, leaving 8 bases between. Germline lookup yields CDR1 SGHRS and CDR2 YFSETQ. CDR3 in amino acids: CASSLGEMDTQYF. As DNA, the CDR3 is TGCGCCAGCAGCTTGGGGGAGATGGATACGCAGTATTTT.

This sequence joins TRBV6-6 and TRBJ2-4, with 8 bases aligning to TRBD2. The CDR3 is made up of 13 amino acids. Germline CDR1 is MNHNY and CDR2 is SVGAGI (reference sequence). Trimming removed 8 bases from V and 5 bases from J; junction bases left unmatched: 5. Written as DNA, the CDR3 is TGTGCCAGCTCTCCGGGAGGGGAAAACATTCAGTACTTC. It codes for CASSPGGENIQYF.

The sample holds a few counts of this clonotype. The chain is built from TRBV20-1 and TRBJ2-1; D is unresolved. CDR1 is DFQATT, CDR2 SNEGSKA, per germline (reference sequence). V was pared by 4 bases and J by 0 bases, with 10 bases between. The CDR3 loop spans 14 amino acids. The CDR3, as DNA: TGCAGTGCTAACGTGTGGGCCTCCTACAATGAGCAGTTCTTC. Amino acids: CSANVWASYNEQFF.